Sequencing of this TCR beta chain was carried out in a study of T cell changes during pregnancy in multiple sclerosis. Germline V gene data show CDR1 as PRHDT and CDR2 as FYEKMQ (reference sequence). CDR3 length: 13 residues. The ends lost 8 bases at V and 4 bases at J; junction bases unmatched: 3. The method was immunoSEQ multiplex PCR; TCRdb's version includes in-frame clones alone and lacks a portion of them. The sample has 90,000 to 150,000 clones, roughly 92% seen once. The source is a female donor with multiple sclerosis, enrolled in a pregnancy study. The chain is built from TRBV13 and TRBJ2-3; 10 positions agree with TRBD2. Sequenced material: peripheral blood, taken before pregnancy. The CDR3 spells CASGGLAADTQYF. Here the CDR3 DNA reads TGTGCCAGCGGTGGACTAGCGGCAGATACGCAGTATTTT.